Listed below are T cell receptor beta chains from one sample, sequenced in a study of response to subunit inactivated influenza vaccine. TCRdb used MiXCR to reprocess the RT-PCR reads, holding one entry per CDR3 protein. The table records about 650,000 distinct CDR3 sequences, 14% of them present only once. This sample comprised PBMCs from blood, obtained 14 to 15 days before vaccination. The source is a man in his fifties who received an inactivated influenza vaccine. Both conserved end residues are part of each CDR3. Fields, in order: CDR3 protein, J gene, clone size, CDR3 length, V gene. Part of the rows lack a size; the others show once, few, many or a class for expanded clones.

CDR3: CASSELRTVNTQYF; J: TRBJ2-3; size: -; length: 14; V: TRBV2
CDR3: CASRIGTSGNTGELFF; J: TRBJ2-2; size: -; length: 16; V: TRBV4-2
CDR3: CASSVNRGLEEKLFF; J: TRBJ1-4; size: many; length: 15; V: TRBV2
CDR3: CASSQDMRLAGHEQFF; J: TRBJ2-1; size: few; length: 16; V: TRBV4-3
CDR3: CASSVSPTGGYEQYF; J: TRBJ2-7; size: few; length: 15; V: TRBV9
CDR3: CASSQGGQVYEQYF; J: TRBJ2-7; size: -; length: 14; V: TRBV3-1
CDR3: CASSSWTLDTGELFF; J: TRBJ2-2; size: many; length: 15; V: TRBV5-6
CDR3: CASSYAPGQGAPESGANVLTF; J: TRBJ2-6; size: -; length: 21; V: TRBV5-1
CDR3: CASSSTVTYEQYF; J: TRBJ2-7; size: -; length: 13; V: TRBV18
CDR3: CASSYSLTGGEAFF; J: TRBJ1-1; size: -; length: 14; V: TRBV6-5
CDR3: CASSPPAGGNIQYF; J: TRBJ2-4; size: many; length: 14; V: TRBV18
CDR3: CASSSSPAWETQYF; J: TRBJ2-5; size: -; length: 14; V: TRBV7-9
CDR3: CSARRGGDQETQYF; J: TRBJ2-5; size: -; length: 14; V: TRBV20-1
CDR3: CASSLGLGSDGSYEQYF; J: TRBJ2-7; size: -; length: 17; V: TRBV4-1
CDR3: CSATPFRGTSYNEQFF; J: TRBJ2-1; size: -; length: 16; V: TRBV20-1
CDR3: CASSKDPRTGSADTQYF; J: TRBJ2-3; size: few; length: 17; V: TRBV21-1
CDR3: CATSDYGVAGDTQYF; J: TRBJ2-3; size: -; length: 15; V: TRBV24-1
CDR3: CASSQDPRRVRYNEQFF; J: TRBJ2-1; size: many; length: 17; V: TRBV4-3
CDR3: CASTSTGGSYNEQFF; J: TRBJ2-1; size: many; length: 15; V: TRBV25-1
CDR3: CASSPRGGDLSDTQYF; J: TRBJ2-3; size: -; length: 16; V: TRBV4-2
CDR3: CAISSTRGGSNEQFF; J: TRBJ2-1; size: -; length: 15; V: TRBV10-3
CDR3: CASSQDRIADTQYF; J: TRBJ2-3; size: few; length: 14; V: TRBV6-2/TRBV6-3
CDR3: CASSPGVRAYEQYF; J: TRBJ2-7; size: few; length: 14; V: TRBV7-8
CDR3: CASSFLGYSGANVLTF; J: TRBJ2-6; size: few; length: 16; V: TRBV27
CDR3: CASREQGLDYGYTF; J: TRBJ1-2; size: few; length: 14; V: TRBV5-1
CDR3: CASSVSREISYEQYF; J: TRBJ2-7; size: -; length: 15; V: TRBV2
CDR3: CASSTTGVTEAFF; J: TRBJ1-1; size: many; length: 13; V: TRBV18
CDR3: CASRSGTPYNSPLHF; J: TRBJ1-6; size: -; length: 15; V: TRBV12-3/TRBV12-4
CDR3: CASSESTSVLERYF; J: TRBJ2-4; size: few; length: 14; V: TRBV6-1
CDR3: CATSDSRQINQPQHF; J: TRBJ1-5; size: -; length: 15; V: TRBV24-1
CDR3: CASSLTWRGSYNEQFF; J: TRBJ2-1; size: few; length: 16; V: TRBV7-3
CDR3: CASSRSGSHRWTQYF; J: TRBJ2-5; size: -; length: 15; V: TRBV6-2/TRBV6-3
CDR3: CASKQGIGLAEQYF; J: TRBJ2-7; size: -; length: 14; V: TRBV5-6
CDR3: CASSQDVTRDQPQHF; J: TRBJ1-5; size: -; length: 15; V: TRBV4-2
CDR3: CASSYFYEQYF; J: TRBJ2-7; size: many; length: 11; V: TRBV6-2/TRBV6-3
CDR3: CAISGSDTSYEQYF; J: TRBJ2-7; size: -; length: 14; V: TRBV10-3
CDR3: CASSSPGLAGLSADTQYF; J: TRBJ2-3; size: -; length: 18; V: TRBV11-2
CDR3: CARNSGRVNEQFF; J: TRBJ2-1; size: -; length: 13; V: TRBV30
CDR3: CASSTRDSYNSPLHF; J: TRBJ1-6; size: -; length: 15; V: TRBV19
CDR3: CASSLAISVGYEQFF; J: TRBJ2-1; size: -; length: 15; V: TRBV12-3/TRBV12-4
CDR3: CASRPEGWGYGYTF; J: TRBJ1-2; size: few; length: 14; V: TRBV27
CDR3: CASSYWTGEKNTEAFF; J: TRBJ1-1; size: many; length: 16; V: TRBV6-5
CDR3: CASTEPNTGELFF; J: TRBJ2-2; size: few; length: 13; V: TRBV6-1
CDR3: CASSQRGPGNEQFF; J: TRBJ2-1; size: few; length: 14; V: TRBV12-3/TRBV12-4
CDR3: CASSQEPLTKDIQYF; J: TRBJ2-4; size: -; length: 15; V: TRBV4-2
CDR3: CSARATGPSGELFF; J: TRBJ2-2; size: -; length: 14; V: TRBV20-1
CDR3: CASTFVGSLRTDTQYF; J: TRBJ2-3; size: few; length: 16; V: TRBV7-2
CDR3: CASSQASSGGYEQYF; J: TRBJ2-7; size: -; length: 15; V: TRBV4-2
CDR3: CSSWTAGEQYF; J: TRBJ2-7; size: -; length: 11; V: TRBV29-1
CDR3: CASFTGGGTWDF; J: TRBJ2-7; size: -; length: 12; V: TRBV28
CDR3: CASSPSPWVTEAFF; J: TRBJ1-1; size: few; length: 14; V: TRBV4-1
CDR3: CASSQDLGSTREQYF; J: TRBJ2-7; size: few; length: 15; V: TRBV4-3
CDR3: CASRDPLYTGELFF; J: TRBJ2-2; size: -; length: 14; V: TRBV19
CDR3: CASSLGWGTDTQYF; J: TRBJ2-3; size: many; length: 14; V: TRBV5-5
CDR3: CASSQSHGTGLHF; J: TRBJ1-6; size: -; length: 13; V: TRBV14
CDR3: CASSNPGLASYEQYF; J: TRBJ2-7; size: few; length: 15; V: TRBV28
CDR3: CASSSETGTIYYGYTF; J: TRBJ1-2; size: few; length: 16; V: TRBV5-6